The rows below give T cell receptor beta chains drawn from one sample of a study of regulatory T cells in long-lasting Graves disease. From the multiplex PCR reads, TCRdb called clonotypes with MiXCR, one entry per CDR3 protein. The sample yields 400,000 to 450,000 distinct CDR3 sequences, roughly a quarter seen once. The starting material was peripheral blood mononuclear cells (PBMCs), obtained when the disease was refractory, from a patient treated with antithyroid drugs. The receptors stem from a female donor with Graves disease. The CDR3 runs from the conserved cysteine through the conserved F or W. D genes are given only for firm matches. The size of a clone is reported for some rows only, either as once, few or many, or as a class for expanded clones.

d_call j_call v_call clone_size cdr3_nt cdr3_aa
TRBD2 TRBJ2-1 TRBV7-2 . TGTGCCAGCAGCCCTAGCGGCAGCATCTACAATGAGCAGTTCTTC CASSPSGSIYNEQFF
. TRBJ2-3 TRBV7-3 . TGTGCCAGCAGCTACGGCGGACAGTGGACTAGCACAGATACGCAGTATTTT CASSYGGQWTSTDTQYF
. TRBJ2-6 TRBV28 . TGTGCCAGCAGTTTATATGGGGCGGTTGGGGCCAACGTCCTGACTTTC CASSLYGAVGANVLTF
TRBD1 TRBJ1-5 TRBV20-1 . TGCAGTGCTTTACCGGGACAGGGGAACAATCAGCCCCAGCATTTT CSALPGQGNNQPQHF
. TRBJ2-7 TRBV14 few TGTGCCAGCAGCCAAGTCGGCGGGGTCTACGAGCAGTACTTC CASSQVGGVYEQYF
. TRBJ1-2 TRBV6-5 . TGTGCCAGCAGTTACGAACAGAACTATGGCTACACCTTC CASSYEQNYGYTF
. TRBJ1-2 TRBV27 few TGTGCCAGCAGTGCCGGGACGCACTATGGCTACACCTTC CASSAGTHYGYTF
TRBD1 TRBJ1-1 TRBV20-1 . TGCAGTGCTAGAGACTTTAACAGGGGCAGAGCTTTCTTT CSARDFNRGRAFF
TRBD2 TRBJ2-3 TRBV20-1 few TGCAGCGGACGGGAGGCAGATACGCAGTATTTT CSGREADTQYF
. TRBJ1-2 TRBV20-1 many TGCAGTGCTATCGGCGGATCATATGGCTACACCTTC CSAIGGSYGYTF